A selection of T cell receptor beta chains follows, all from one sample in a study of blood T cells in healthy people across ages. TCRdb independently ran MiXCR on the 5' RACE reads; one entry per CDR3 protein. The sample lists some 710,000 distinct CDR3 sequences, 22% occurring once. The sequenced sample was blood. All receptors come from a man aged 70 or older in good health. Both conserved end residues are part of each CDR3. Fields, in order: clone size, V gene, J gene, D gene, CDR3 protein, CDR3 DNA. A D gene is named only where the DNA matches it firmly. Expanded clones get a size class; other rows say once, few or many, or leave the size out.

.	TRBV5-1	TRBJ1-4	.	CARILGENEKLFF	TGCGCCAGGATACTTGGGGAGAATGAAAAACTGTTTTTT
few	TRBV21-1	TRBJ2-3	.	CASSKAGTSGSRSSGTQYF	TGTGCCAGCAGCAAAGCGGGGACTAGCGGGAGCCGGAGTTCAGGTACGCAGTATTTT
.	TRBV12-3/TRBV12-4	TRBJ2-1	TRBD1	CASTSTGVRNEQFF	TGTGCCAGCACCTCGACAGGGGTGCGGAATGAGCAGTTCTTC
few	TRBV20-1	TRBJ1-1	TRBD1	CSARPWTGGADTEAFF	TGCAGTGCTAGACCTTGGACAGGGGGCGCGGACACTGAAGCTTTCTTT
.	TRBV20-1	TRBJ2-3	TRBD2	CSARAGLAGVRDTQYF	TGCAGTGCTAGAGCGGGACTAGCGGGGGTGAGGGATACGCAGTATTTT
.	TRBV5-1	TRBJ2-5	.	CASREWGNQETQYF	TGCGCCAGCAGGGAGTGGGGCAACCAAGAGACCCAGTACTTC
.	TRBV7-2	TRBJ1-4	TRBD1	CASSQGQGLVELFF	TGTGCCAGCAGCCAAGGACAGGGCCTAGTGGAACTGTTTTTT
once	TRBV7-6	TRBJ2-2	.	CASLPNTVNTGELFF	TGTGCCAGCCTGCCCAATACAGTGAACACCGGGGAGCTGTTTTTT
.	TRBV28	TRBJ1-6	.	CASSPPGGYNSPLHF	TGTGCCAGCAGTCCCCCGGGTGGTTATAATTCACCCCTCCACTTT
.	TRBV3-1	TRBJ1-2	.	CAGSQGGRTANYGYTF	TGTGCCGGCAGCCAAGGGGGAAGGACAGCTAACTATGGCTACACCTTC
.	TRBV4-3	TRBJ1-3	.	CASSQDTRTGNTIYF	TGCGCCAGCAGCCAAGATACGAGAACTGGAAACACCATATATTTT
.	TRBV7-2	TRBJ1-2	.	CASSSDQNARGYTF	TGTGCCAGCAGCTCAGACCAAAATGCGAGAGGCTACACCTTC
.	TRBV19	TRBJ1-3	.	CASKAGFYSGNTIYF	TGTGCCAGTAAGGCCGGGTTTTACTCTGGAAACACCATATATTTT
many	TRBV5-1	TRBJ2-7	.	CASSLQGSSYEQYF	TGCGCCAGCAGCTTGCAGGGTTCGTCCTACGAGCAGTACTTC
.	TRBV6-5	TRBJ2-5	.	CASRSPTDETQYF	TGTGCCAGCAGGTCTCCGACAGATGAGACCCAGTACTTC
few	TRBV29-1	TRBJ2-1	.	CSVDSWKVGSNEQFF	TGCAGCGTTGATAGTTGGAAGGTGGGATCAAATGAGCAGTTCTTC
few	TRBV6-5	TRBJ2-7	TRBD1	CASSYGGTGVSYEQYF	TGTGCCAGCAGTTACGGGGGGACAGGAGTCTCCTACGAGCAGTACTTC
.	TRBV5-1	TRBJ2-2	TRBD1	CASSFSTGSAGELFF	TGCGCCAGCAGCTTTTCGACAGGGTCGGCCGGGGAGCTGTTTTTT
few	TRBV12-3/TRBV12-4	TRBJ2-7	.	CASSWQGYEQYF	TGTGCCAGCAGTTGGCAGGGATACGAGCAGTACTTC
.	TRBV7-2	TRBJ1-4	TRBD1	CASSFASGTGVEKLFF	TGTGCCAGCAGCTTTGCCTCCGGGACAGGGGTTGAAAAACTGTTTTTT
few	TRBV5-1	TRBJ2-1	TRBD2	CASSFASGYNEQFF	TGCGCCAGCAGTTTTGCTAGCGGCTACAATGAGCAGTTCTTC
few	TRBV4-1	TRBJ1-2	.	CASSQERAGGYGYTF	TGCGCCAGCAGCCAAGAGAGGGCCGGGGGATATGGCTACACCTTC
few	TRBV20-1	TRBJ1-5	.	CSARDPTTQGQPQHF	TGCAGTGCTAGAGATCCCACCACCCAGGGGCAGCCCCAGCATTTT
.	TRBV12-3/TRBV12-4	TRBJ2-7	.	CTSTQGGQNSYEQYF	TGTACCAGCACCCAAGGAGGACAGAACTCCTACGAGCAGTACTTC
.	TRBV11-1	TRBJ2-7	.	CASSLGIEQYF	TGTGCCAGCAGCTTAGGAATCGAGCAGTACTTC
few	TRBV28	TRBJ2-1	TRBD2	CASSSYRTSGGNEQFF	TGTGCCAGCAGTTCCTACCGGACTAGCGGGGGCAATGAGCAGTTCTTC
many	TRBV24-1	TRBJ2-7	.	CATSGTGSYEQYF	TGTGCCACCAGTGGGACTGGATCCTACGAGCAGTACTTC
.	TRBV7-2	TRBJ1-1	.	CASSSQPYLNTEAFF	TGTGCCAGCAGCTCCCAGCCGTACTTGAACACTGAAGCTTTCTTT
once	TRBV9	TRBJ1-2	.	CASSVDVASTYGYTF	TGTGCCAGCAGCGTAGATGTTGCAAGTACCTATGGCTACACCTTC
.	TRBV11-2	TRBJ2-7	.	CASSRTDLSYEQYF	TGTGCCAGCAGCCGGACGGATCTGTCCTACGAGCAGTACTTC
.	TRBV12-3/TRBV12-4	TRBJ2-3	TRBD1	CASGTGGTDAQYF	TGTGCCAGCGGGACAGGGGGCACAGATGCGCAGTATTTT
few	TRBV19	TRBJ1-5	TRBD1	CATTDRRGQPQHF	TGTGCCACCACGGACAGGCGGGGTCAGCCCCAGCATTTT
.	TRBV20-1	TRBJ2-1	TRBD2	CSAREGGRANEQFF	TGCAGTGCTAGAGAGGGCGGGAGAGCAAATGAGCAGTTCTTC
few	TRBV19	TRBJ1-2	.	CASSIPPISGYTF	TGTGCCAGTAGTATCCCCCCGATCAGTGGCTACACCTTC
many	TRBV6-2/TRBV6-3	TRBJ2-5	.	CASRIGGVETQYF	TGTGCCAGCAGGATTGGAGGGGTGGAGACCCAGTACTTC
.	TRBV14	TRBJ1-3	.	CASSLFGVFGNTIYF	TGTGCCAGCAGCCTATTCGGGGTTTTCGGAAACACCATATATTTT
.	TRBV10-3	TRBJ1-1	.	CAISGQTMNTEAFF	TGTGCCATCAGCGGACAGACCATGAACACTGAAGCTTTCTTT
.	TRBV28	TRBJ2-3	TRBD2	CASSPWGLAGGLSTDTQYF	TGTGCCAGCAGTCCCTGGGGACTAGCGGGGGGTCTTAGCACAGATACGCAGTATTTT
.	TRBV6-6	TRBJ2-3	TRBD1	CASSWGDRGTDTQYF	TGTGCCAGCAGTTGGGGGGACAGGGGCACAGATACGCAGTATTTT
.	TRBV6-5	TRBJ2-4	.	CASSYRDIADIQYF	TGTGCCAGCAGTTACCGGGACATCGCCGACATTCAGTACTTC
.	TRBV5-1	TRBJ2-1	TRBD2	CASSSGTGNEQFF	TGCGCCAGCAGCAGCGGGACTGGCAATGAGCAGTTCTTC
.	TRBV20-1	TRBJ2-7	TRBD2	CSARDALAGDSYEQYF	TGCAGTGCTAGAGATGCTCTAGCGGGAGATTCCTACGAGCAGTACTTC